One sample yielded the 2 T cell receptor beta chains listed below, sequenced in a study of spatial heterogeneity in lung cancer. The time point: sample taken at primary tumor resection. TCRdb ran MiXCR on the 5' RACE reads and lists one entry per CDR3 protein. The table includes under 15,000 distinct CDR3 sequences, 3% to 4.5% detected once. The material sequenced was PBMCs, taken at surgery. Every receptor here comes from a male donor with early-stage non-small cell lung cancer.

In this sample, this clonotype turned up many times. V gene TRBV7-2 combines with J gene TRBJ1-3; D is unclear. Germline CDR1 SGHTA, CDR2 FQGNSA. The CDR3 extends over 14 amino acids. Trimming took off 5 bases at V and 0 bases at J, with 8 bases between the two ends. The CDR3 coding sequence is TGTGCCAGCAGCCCCATTCACTCTGGAAACACCATATATTTT. Encoded protein: CASSPIHSGNTIYF.

This clonotype was observed many times. The genes are TRBV20-1 and TRBJ2-5; D may be TRBD1 (5 bases). The CDR3 runs to 16 residues. The germline V gene has CDR1 DFQATT and CDR2 SNEGSKA (reference sequence). CDR3 sequence (DNA): TGCAGCCCGACTCTTCCCCCCCAGGGCCAACAAGAGACCCAGTACTTC. It yields the protein CSPTLPPQGQQETQYF.